The 9 T cell receptor beta chains listed next were all sequenced from one sample in a study of Ad26.COV2.S vaccination and SARS-CoV-2 variants. Here immunoSEQ multiplex PCR was the method, and the copy in TCRdb shows in-frame clones only, minus some. The data hold more than 350,000 clones, with 80% to 95% observed a single time. The treatment: some 19 received Ad26.COV2.S at low or high dose, single or two shots; roughly five received placebo; per-sample allocation not given. Day 63 after the first injection of vaccine or placebo was the sampling time. The material sequenced was peripheral blood, taken in a trial of Ad26.COV2.S vaccine versus placebo. The source is a person aged 18-60 years who received the Ad26.COV2.S COVID-19 vaccine or a placebo.

V gene TRBV28 combines with J gene TRBJ2-7, with a possible D match to TRBD1 (7 bases). Trimming pared 6 bases from V and 2 bases from J, leaving 20 bases between. Germline CDR1 MDHEN, CDR2 SYDVKM. This CDR3 is 16 amino acids long. The CDR3 coding sequence is TGTGCCAGCAGCCACCCAGGGGGGCTAGCTACCTACGAGCAGTACTTC. It translates to CASSHPGGLATYEQYF.

CDR3 sequence (DNA): TGTGCCAGCGGATGGGTAAGCAATCAGCCCCAGCATTTT. This translates into CASGWVSNQPQHF. This chain uses TRBV27 with TRBJ1-5; no clear D. Germline loops: CDR1 MNHEY, CDR2 SMNVEV (reference sequence). V shed 8 bases and J shed 1 base, with 9 bases lying between them. The CDR3 contains 13 residues.

The count of this clone is one. The chain joins TRBV20-1 to TRBJ2-7; a weak D match, TRBD2 (6 bases). Looked up from germline, CDR1 is DFQATT and CDR2 is SNEGSKA (reference sequence). CDR3 length: 11 residues. Between the trimmed V and J ends, which lost 5 bases and 3 bases, there was a span of 8 bases. The CDR3 loop is CSARTIYEQYF. CDR3 DNA: TGCAGTGCTCGGACTATCTACGAGCAGTACTTC.

The rearrangement uses TRBV5-6 and TRBJ2-3, with 9 positions matching TRBD2. The germline V gene has CDR1 SGHDT and CDR2 YYEEEE. Trimming removed 0 bases from V and 7 bases from J; junction bases left unmatched: 9. The CDR3 spans 16 residues. The CDR3, as DNA: TGTGCCAGCAGCTTGGACGCGGGAGGGCCGTCGAATACGCAGTATTTT. Translated, it gives CASSLDAGGPSNTQYF.

The chain has TRBV15 and TRBJ2-1; D is unclear. V was cut by 5 bases and J by 6 bases, with 8 bases left in between. This CDR3 has 12 amino acids. Germline CDR1 LNHNV, CDR2 YYDKDF (reference sequence). The DNA of the CDR3 is TGTGCCACCAGCGAGACAAGCAATGAGCAGTTCTTC. It translates to CATSETSNEQFF.

This chain joins TRBV5-6 and TRBJ2-3; 7 nucleotides line up with TRBD1. Trimming took 2 bases from V and 13 from J; bases not matched to a gene: 7. In germline, CDR1 is SGHDT, CDR2 YYEEEE. The CDR3 contains 12 residues. The CDR3 loop reads CASSLGQDDEYF. The CDR3 coding sequence is TGTGCCAGCAGCTTAGGACAGGATGACGAGTATTTT.

The V and J genes are TRBV19 and TRBJ1-2; D is unresolved. From germline, CDR1 is LNHDA and CDR2 SQIVND (reference sequence). The CDR3 runs 11 residues. Trimming removed 4 bases at V and 7 bases at J, with 7 bases between. The CDR3 DNA sequence: TGTGCCAGTAGTACCGGTGGTGGCTACACCTTC. This gives the protein CASSTGGGYTF.

This chain uses TRBV19 with TRBJ1-5; 7 bases line up with TRBD1. V was pared by 4 bases and J by 6 bases, with 9 bases of the junction left unmatched. CDR3 length: 15 amino acids. Germline CDR1 reads LNHDA; CDR2 reads SQIVND (reference sequence). DNA of the CDR3: TGTGCCAGTAGTACCGTAACGACAGGGAGTCAGCCCCAGCATTTT. It is translated as CASSTVTTGSQPQHF.

The chain couples TRBV28 to TRBJ1-5, with D unclear. This CDR3 comprises 13 residues. Germline CDR1 reads MDHEN; CDR2 reads SYDVKM. Trimming took off 6 bases at V and 6 bases at J, with 12 bases between the two ends. The CDR3 sequence is CASRPQVGQPQHF. For the CDR3, the DNA is TGTGCCAGCAGACCCCAGGTTGGTCAGCCCCAGCATTTT.